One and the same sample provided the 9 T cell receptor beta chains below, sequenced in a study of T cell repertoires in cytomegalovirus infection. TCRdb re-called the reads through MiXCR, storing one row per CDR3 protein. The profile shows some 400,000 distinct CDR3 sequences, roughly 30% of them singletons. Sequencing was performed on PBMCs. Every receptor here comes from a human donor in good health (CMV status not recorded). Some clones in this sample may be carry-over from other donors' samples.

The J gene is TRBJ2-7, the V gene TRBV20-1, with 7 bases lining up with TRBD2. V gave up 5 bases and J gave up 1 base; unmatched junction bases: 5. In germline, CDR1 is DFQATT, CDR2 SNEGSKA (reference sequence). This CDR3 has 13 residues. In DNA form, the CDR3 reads TGCAGTGCTCGGAGCGGGGTATCCTACGAGCAGTACTTC. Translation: CSARSGVSYEQYF.

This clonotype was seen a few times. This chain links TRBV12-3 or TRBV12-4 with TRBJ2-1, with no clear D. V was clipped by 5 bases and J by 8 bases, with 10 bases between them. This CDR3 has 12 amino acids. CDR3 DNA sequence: TGTGCCAGCAGTAAGAGCACGGATGAGCAGTTCTTC. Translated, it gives CASSKSTDEQFF.

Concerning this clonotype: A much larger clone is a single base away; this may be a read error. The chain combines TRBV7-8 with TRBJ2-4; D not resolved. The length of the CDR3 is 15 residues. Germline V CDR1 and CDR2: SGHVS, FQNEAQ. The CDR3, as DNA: TGTGCCAGCAGCCCAGGCTTCGTAGCCAAAAACATTAAGTACTTC. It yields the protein CASSPGFVAKNIKYF.

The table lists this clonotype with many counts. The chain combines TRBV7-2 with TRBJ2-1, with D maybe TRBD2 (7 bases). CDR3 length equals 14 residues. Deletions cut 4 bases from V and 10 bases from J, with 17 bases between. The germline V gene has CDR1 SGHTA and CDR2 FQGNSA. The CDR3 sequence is CASSSAVGGGEQFF. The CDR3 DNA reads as TGTGCCAGCAGCTCGGCGGTGGGGGGGGGCGAGCAGTTCTTC.

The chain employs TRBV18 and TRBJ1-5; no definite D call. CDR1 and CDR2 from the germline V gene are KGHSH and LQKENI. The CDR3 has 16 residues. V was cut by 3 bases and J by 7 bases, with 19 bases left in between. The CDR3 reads CASSPPETSTGQPQHF. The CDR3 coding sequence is TGTGCCAGCTCACCCCCCGAGACGAGCACGGGCCAGCCCCAGCATTTT.

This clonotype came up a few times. CDR3 nucleotides: TGTGCCAGCGCCGAAGGGGACAGGGGTCGATACGAGCAGTACTTC. This encodes CASAEGDRGRYEQYF. The J gene is TRBJ2-7, the V gene TRBV7-2, with TRBD1 matching 10 bases. Losses at the gene ends were 8 bases for V and 4 bases for J; bases not matched to a gene: 11. The CDR3 extends over 15 amino acids. CDR1 is SGHTA, CDR2 FQGNSA, per germline. The full variable domain, its missing parts supplied by reference TRBV7-2 and TRBJ2-7, is GAGVSQSPSNKVTEKGKDVELRCDPISGHTALYWYRQSLGQGLEFLIYFQGNSAPDKSGLPSDRFSAERTGGSVSTLTIQRTQQEDSAVYLCASAEGDRGRYEQYFGPGTRLTVT.

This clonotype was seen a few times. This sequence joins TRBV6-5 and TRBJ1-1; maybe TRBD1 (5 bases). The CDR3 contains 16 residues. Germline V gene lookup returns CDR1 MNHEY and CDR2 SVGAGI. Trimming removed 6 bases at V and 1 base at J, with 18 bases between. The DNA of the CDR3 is TGTGCCAGCAGAAGCAGCTTATATAGGGGGAACACTGAAGCTTTCTTT. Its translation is CASRSSLYRGNTEAFF.

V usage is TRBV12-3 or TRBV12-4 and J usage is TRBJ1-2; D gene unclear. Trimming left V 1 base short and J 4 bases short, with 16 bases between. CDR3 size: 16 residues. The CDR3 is CASSLDRALASYGYTF. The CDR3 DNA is TGTGCCAGCAGTTTAGATCGGGCCCTGGCGTCCTATGGCTACACCTTC.

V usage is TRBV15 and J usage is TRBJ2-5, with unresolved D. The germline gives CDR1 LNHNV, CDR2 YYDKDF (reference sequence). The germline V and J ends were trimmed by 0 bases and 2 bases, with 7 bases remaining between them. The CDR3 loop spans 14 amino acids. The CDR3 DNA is TGTGCCACCAGCAGAGATCGGTGGCAAGAGACCCAGTACTTC. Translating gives CATSRDRWQETQYF. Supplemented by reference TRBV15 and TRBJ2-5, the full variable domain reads DAMVIQNPRYQVTQFGKPVTLSCSQTLNHNVMYWYQQKSSQAPKLLFHYYDKDFNNEADTPDNFQSRRPNTSFCFLDIRSPGLGDTAMYLCATSRDRWQETQYFGPGTRLLVL.